The 29 T cell receptor beta chains in this list originate from one sample, sequenced in a study of blood T cells in healthy people across ages. Through a sample-barcoded 5' primer and a J-beta primer mix, a second PCR was run for about 6 to 11 cycles. TCRdb analysed the 5' RACE reads with MiXCR anew, one entry per CDR3 protein. This sample has about 1.4 million distinct CDR3 sequences; roughly 59% occur once, and the top ten carry over 5%. Sequenced sample: blood. These receptors originate from a man aged 18 to 30 in good health.

This clonotype has only one observation. The chain joins TRBV6-5 to TRBJ2-1; TRBD2 matches at 8 bases. The CDR3 spans 19 residues. V lost 0 bases and J lost 1; bases outside the gene matches: 11. Looked up from germline, CDR1 is MNHEY and CDR2 is SVGAGI. Here the CDR3 reads CASSYSFGGAGGSYNEQFF. As DNA, the CDR3 is TGTGCCAGCAGTTACTCGTTCGGGGGGGCCGGTGGTTCCTACAATGAGCAGTTCTTC.

The chain employs TRBV18 and TRBJ2-2, with D maybe TRBD1 (6 bases). V lost 3 bases to trimming and J lost 3 bases, with 14 bases between them. There are 16 residues in the CDR3. Germline V gene lookup returns CDR1 KGHSH and CDR2 LQKENI. For the CDR3, the DNA is TGTGCCAGCTCACCCCTTAACAGGGCCGACACCGGGGAGCTGTTTTTT. Its protein product is CASSPLNRADTGELFF. The full variable domain, rest sourced from reference TRBV18 and TRBJ2-2, is NAGVMQNPRHLVRRRGQEARLRCSPMKGHSHVYWYRQLPEEGLKFMVYLQKENIIDESGMPKERFSAEFPKEGPSILRIQQVVRGDSAAYFCASSPLNRADTGELFFGEGSRLTVL.

The J gene is TRBJ2-1, the V gene TRBV7-2; TRBD2 matches at 8 bases. There are 15 residues in the CDR3. Germline CDR1 reads SGHTA; CDR2 reads FQGNSA. The V segment lost 5 bases and the J segment 4 bases; nucleotides outside the gene matches: 7. The CDR3 spells CASSERESRYNEQFF. The CDR3 DNA is TGTGCCAGCAGCGAGCGGGAGAGTCGGTACAATGAGCAGTTCTTC.

There are a few counts of this clonotype. V usage is TRBV11-2 and J usage is TRBJ1-2; TRBD1 is a possible D gene (5 bases). Trimming took off 5 bases at V and 4 bases at J, with 8 bases between the two ends. CDR1 is SGHAT and CDR2 is FQNNGV in the germline V gene. This CDR3 comprises 12 residues. CDR3 in amino acids: CASSHDSYGYTF. The CDR3 bases are TGTGCCAGCAGCCACGACAGCTATGGCTACACCTTC.

J is TRBJ2-4 and V is TRBV4-1; tentatively, D is TRBD1 (5 bases). The closer fit of TRBJ2-7 to the DNA end suggests the J call may be wrong. The CDR3 is made up of 15 amino acids. CDR1 is MGHRA and CDR2 is YSYEKL in the germline V gene. This CDR3 reads CASSQGIDSSYEQYF. CDR3 coding DNA: TGCGCCAGCAGCCAAGGGATAGACAGTTCCTACGAGCAGTACTTC.

The rearrangement uses TRBV2 and TRBJ2-3; TRBD1 aligns across 8 bases. This CDR3 contains 15 residues. Germline trimming cut 11 bases from V and 0 bases from J; bases unmatched to any gene: 10. Germline lookup yields CDR1 SNHLY and CDR2 FYNNEI. The CDR3 sequence is CAGQGQAGSTDTQYF. CDR3 bases: TGTGCCGGACAGGGACAGGCGGGGAGCACAGATACGCAGTATTTT.

This clonotype was observed a handful of times. The chain uses TRBV6-6 and TRBJ2-1, with 7 bases aligning to TRBD2. The CDR3 runs 13 residues. The V gene end was trimmed by 1 base and the J gene end by 6 bases; junction bases not matched to a gene: 0. Germline V lookup: CDR1 MNHNY, CDR2 SVGAGI (reference sequence). The CDR3 loop is CASSYLAGNEQFF. The CDR3 DNA is TGTGCCAGCAGTTACTTAGCGGGCAATGAGCAGTTCTTC.

This sequence joins TRBV7-2 and TRBJ2-7, with 9 bases fitting TRBD1. J gave up 3 bases and V 5 bases, and 14 bases lay outside the gene matches. Germline V gene lookup returns CDR1 SGHTA and CDR2 FQGNSA. The CDR3 runs to 17 residues. CDR3 sequence: CASSQDRGAALHYEQYF. In nucleotides, the CDR3 is TGTGCCAGCAGCCAAGACAGGGGGGCTGCCCTACACTACGAGCAGTACTTC.

In its sample, this clonotype was seen a few times. The V gene is TRBV21-1, the J gene TRBJ2-5; the table's D call of TRBD2 was not tested on the DNA. TRBV21-1 corresponds to a pseudogene. The CDR3 length is 15 residues. The CDR3 protein is CASSKVIAAQETQYF. The CDR3 DNA sequence: TGTGCCAGCAGCAAAGTAATAGCGGCACAAGAGACCCAGTACTTC.

This clonotype appeared many times. Here the CDR3 reads CASSSSGRQYEQYF. The DNA for the CDR3 is TGTGCCAGCAGTTCTAGCGGGAGGCAGTACGAGCAGTACTTC. The rearrangement joins TRBV4-2 to TRBJ2-7; 11 positions agree with TRBD2. The germline V gene encodes CDR1 LGHNA and CDR2 YNFKEQ. The CDR3 length is 14 residues. V was pared by 6 bases and J by 4 bases, with 5 bases of the junction left unmatched.

In this sample, this clonotype turned up once. V usage is TRBV21-1 and J usage is TRBJ2-7; no DNA check was done on the table's D call, TRBD2. TRBV21-1 counts as a pseudogene. The CDR3 loop spans 17 amino acids. The CDR3 DNA sequence: TGTGCCACCCAGGTCGGACTAGCGGGACTCACCTCCTACGAGCAGTACTTC. Protein: CATQVGLAGLTSYEQYF.

The rearrangement links TRBV4-3 to TRBJ2-1; 9 bases are shared with TRBD2. The ends lost 0 bases at V and 8 bases at J; junction bases unmatched: 11. Germline V lookup: CDR1 LGHNA, CDR2 YSLEER. The CDR3 consists of 17 residues. This chain's CDR3 is CASSQELLRGGIHEQFF. The CDR3 DNA sequence: TGCGCCAGCAGCCAAGAATTGCTGCGGGGGGGAATCCATGAGCAGTTCTTC.

This chain joins TRBV5-4 and TRBJ2-7; the D is unclear. Germline CDR1 reads SGHNT; CDR2 reads YYREEE (reference sequence). The CDR3 loop spans 16 amino acids. V was shortened by 4 bases and J by 0 bases, with 17 bases between the two germline ends. The CDR3 sequence is CASSGMTGPFSYEQYF. CDR3 nucleotides: TGTGCCAGCAGCGGAATGACGGGCCCCTTCTCCTACGAGCAGTACTTC.

This clonotype occurred a few times. The V call is TRBV15, the J call TRBJ1-1; D gene uncertain. The CDR3 consists of 14 residues. CDR1 is LNHNV, CDR2 YYDKDF, per germline (reference sequence). The V end lost 0 bases, the J end lost 6 bases, and 11 bases lay between the germline ends. DNA of the CDR3: TGTGCCACCAGCAGAGATCGATCAGCATCTGAAGCTTTCTTT. Amino acid sequence: CATSRDRSASEAFF.

V usage is TRBV28 and J usage is TRBJ2-6, with D unclear. This CDR3 has 14 amino acids. Germline CDR1 is MDHEN and CDR2 is SYDVKM. V was shortened by 6 bases and J by 4 bases, with 10 bases between the two germline ends. CDR3 DNA sequence: TGTGCCAGCAGCTTAATTAACGGGGCCAACGTCCTGACTTTC. Amino acid sequence: CASSLINGANVLTF.

The chain is built from TRBV10-3 and TRBJ2-7, with D maybe TRBD1 (6 bases). V lost 10 bases and J lost 5, with 18 bases in between. The V gene's germline CDR1 is ENHRY and CDR2 SYGVKD. This CDR3 contains 13 residues. CDR3 DNA sequence: TGTGCCAGTTCCGAGATAGGGGGAAACGAGCAGTACTTC. This codes for CASSEIGGNEQYF.

This rearrangement joins TRBV27 to TRBJ2-1; D is perhaps TRBD1 or TRBD2 (6 bases each). Germline V CDR1 and CDR2: MNHEY, SMNVEV (reference sequence). The CDR3 spans 17 residues. Trimming pared 6 bases from V and 9 bases from J, leaving 27 bases between. CDR3 DNA sequence: TGTGCCAGCAGCCGACCCTATCAGGTCGGGGGCCTACCTGAGCAGTTCTTC. Translating it yields CASSRPYQVGGLPEQFF.

This chain connects TRBV2 to TRBJ2-7; no reliable D call. The V end lost 7 bases, the J end lost 3 bases, and 4 bases lay between the germline ends. Germline CDR1 SNHLY, CDR2 FYNNEI. This CDR3 is built from 10 residues. The CDR3 reads CASKLYEQYF. In DNA form, the CDR3 reads TGTGCCAGCAAACTCTACGAGCAGTACTTC. Drawing the rest from reference TRBV2 and TRBJ2-7, the complete variable domain is EPEVTQTPSHQVTQMGQEVILRCVPISNHLYFYWYRQILGQKVEFLVSFYNNEISEKSEIFDDQFSVERPDGSNFTLKIRSTKLEDSAMYFCASKLYEQYFGPGTRLTVT.

The chain couples TRBV5-1 to TRBJ2-4; D might be TRBD2 (5 bases). V lost 1 base and J lost 13, with 21 bases in between. This CDR3 spans 15 amino acids. Germline CDR1 reads SGHRS; CDR2 reads YFSETQ. In nucleotides, the CDR3 is TGCGCCAGCAGCTTGTGGACGGGAAGTCAAAGAGAGCAGTACTTC. This sequence encodes CASSLWTGSQREQYF.

This clonotype occurred once. The chain carries TRBV27 and TRBJ2-5, with TRBD2 matching over 7 bases. CDR3 length: 16 residues. J lost 11 bases, V lost 1 base, and 16 bases had no gene match. Germline CDR1 and CDR2: MNHEY and SMNVEV (reference sequence). The CDR3: CASSLYPTGPREEQYF. The CDR3 region has the DNA TGTGCCAGCAGTTTATACCCCACGGGACCCCGGGAGGAGCAGTACTTC.

V and J are TRBV5-1 and TRBJ2-7; D is possibly TRBD2 (6 bases). The V end lost 8 bases, the J end lost 2 bases, and 17 bases lay between the germline ends. Germline V gene lookup returns CDR1 SGHRS and CDR2 YFSETQ. This CDR3 has 14 residues. CDR3 sequence reads: CASMDGGITYEQYF. The CDR3 bases are TGCGCCAGTATGGATGGGGGGATCACCTACGAGCAGTACTTC.

The gene calls are TRBV7-9 and TRBJ2-1, with TRBD1 identical over 7 bases. The J segment lost 8 bases and the V segment lost 5 bases, leaving 12 bases of the junction unmatched. Germline CDR1 SEHNR, CDR2 FQNEAQ (reference sequence). The CDR3 contains 15 residues. The DNA of the CDR3 is TGTGCCAGCAGCAATTCCGCACAGGGGACCGATGAGCAGTTCTTC. Amino acids: CASSNSAQGTDEQFF.

The chain is built from TRBV6-5 and TRBJ1-1; 8 bases fit TRBD1. V lost 8 bases to trimming and J lost 5 bases; unmatched junction nucleotides: 7. Looked up from germline, CDR1 is MNHEY and CDR2 is SVGAGI. The CDR3 consists of 13 residues. The CDR3 protein is CASSQGARTEAFF. In nucleotides, the CDR3 is TGTGCCAGCTCCCAGGGGGCGCGGACTGAAGCTTTCTTT.

The chain employs TRBV7-2 and TRBJ1-2; D unresolved. Trimming took 1 base from V and 2 from J, leaving 8 bases between them. CDR1 is SGHTA and CDR2 is FQGNSA in the germline V gene. The CDR3 length is 14 residues. The CDR3 reads CASSLGAENYGYTF. In DNA, the CDR3 is TGTGCCAGCAGCTTAGGGGCGGAAAACTATGGCTACACCTTC.

This chain connects TRBV4-2 to TRBJ1-2; no reliable D call. Deletions cut 0 bases from V and 8 bases from J, with 19 bases between. The germline V gene encodes CDR1 LGHNA and CDR2 YNFKEQ. The CDR3 length is 16 residues. The CDR3 region is CASSQEGGPGMGGYTF. CDR3 nucleotides: TGTGCCAGCAGCCAAGAAGGCGGGCCTGGAATGGGAGGCTACACCTTC.

The rearrangement joins TRBV4-1 to TRBJ2-7, with a weak D call TRBD2 (5 bases). This CDR3 is built from 15 residues. Between the trimmed V and J ends, which lost 0 bases and 3 bases, there was a span of 12 bases. Germline CDR1 reads MGHRA; CDR2 reads YSYEKL. CDR3 bases: TGCGCCAGCAGCCAAGATCCGGAGGAGGTCTACGAGCAGTACTTC. It encodes CASSQDPEEVYEQYF.

The chain links TRBV27 to TRBJ1-2; D possibly corresponds to TRBD1 (5 bases). V shed 6 bases and J shed 3 bases, with 14 bases lying between them. The CDR3 runs to 14 residues. From germline, CDR1 is MNHEY and CDR2 SMNVEV (reference sequence). This chain's CDR3 is CASRLGGDYYGYTF. The CDR3 DNA sequence: TGTGCCAGCAGACTGGGGGGGGATTACTATGGCTACACCTTC.

The rearrangement links TRBV4-1 to TRBJ2-7, with D maybe TRBD2 (5 bases). V shed 0 bases and J shed 0 bases, with 24 bases lying between them. Germline assignment: CDR1 MGHRA and CDR2 YSYEKL. There are 20 residues in the CDR3. CDR3 loop: CASSQEAFGERPGYSYEQYF. The CDR3 DNA is TGCGCCAGCAGCCAAGAGGCTTTCGGGGAACGGCCGGGATACTCCTACGAGCAGTACTTC.

The chain combines TRBV28 with TRBJ2-5, with 8 bases matching TRBD2. CDR1 is MDHEN and CDR2 is SYDVKM in the germline V gene. The length of the CDR3 is 16 residues. The V gene end was trimmed by 5 bases and the J gene end by 0 bases; junction bases not matched to a gene: 8. For the CDR3, the DNA is TGTGCCAGCAGTCCGGAGCGGGGGCCGTACCAAGAGACCCAGTACTTC. It specifies CASSPERGPYQETQYF. The variable domain in full, with the rest retrieved from reference TRBV28 and TRBJ2-5, is DVKVTQSSRYLVKRTGEKVFLECVQDMDHENMFWYRQDPGLGLRLIYFSYDVKMKEKGDIPEGYSVSREKKERFSLILESASTNQTSMYLCASSPERGPYQETQYFGPGTRLLVL.